This T cell receptor (beta chain) was observed in a study of shared clonotypes between healthy human individuals. Only CD45RO-negative cells positively selected for CCR7 counted as naive CD8 cells, so terminally differentiated effector memory CD45RA+ cells were excluded. The assay was immunoSEQ multiplex PCR, and TCRdb's table has in-frame clones only and misses some. The sample gives about 2.2 million clones, over 85% of which show up once; about 1.7% is in the top ten. J lost 5 bases, V lost 4 bases, and 7 bases had no gene match. Germline CDR1 SGHRS, CDR2 YFSETQ. The CDR3 has 15 residues. The chain couples TRBV5-1 to TRBJ2-7, with 12 bases that match TRBD1. This receptor was obtained from a young man in good health. Some clones in this sample may be carry-over from other donors' samples. The sample taken for sequencing was naive CD8+ T cells from PBMCs. CDR3 amino acids: CASSLRGQGAHEQYF. The CDR3 DNA reads as TGCGCCAGCAGCCTCAGGGGACAGGGGGCCCACGAGCAGTACTTC. The variable domain in full, completed from reference TRBV5-1 and TRBJ2-7, reads KAGVTQTPRYLIKTRGQQVTLSCSPISGHRSVSWYQQTPGQGLQFLFEYFSETQRNKGNFPGRFSGRQFSNSRSEMNVSTLELGDSALYLCASSLRGQGAHEQYFGPGTRLTVT.